The rows below give T cell receptor beta chains drawn from one sample of a study of beta chain features in type 1 diabetes. Sequencing was performed with immunoSEQ multiplex PCR; in TCRdb, only in-frame clones are kept and a portion is missing. The table has 350,000 to 450,000 clones, about 14% seen once. The sample was naive CD4+ T cells from blood. These TCRs come from a man between 25 and 39 years old in good health. CDR3s leave out the opening cysteine and the closing phenylalanine or tryptophan. The order of the fields is V gene, clone size, CDR3 protein. Rows may omit the clone size; those that give it use once, few, many or a size class.

TRBV4-3 NA ASSPGGAVYGYT
TRBV29-1 few SVEGLTDTQY
TRBV11-1 NA ASSLGETGWTQY
TRBV5-1 few ASSRLGKASYEQY
TRBV29-1 few SVATAGGTSTDTQY
TRBV6-5 few ASRAAGAGADTQY
TRBV5-1 NA ASSQDISGNTIY
TRBV25-1 NA ASRDDRVNEKLF
TRBV4-3 few ASSQGTRQKNTEAF
TRBV7-2 NA ASSPRTGDQPQH
TRBV5-4 NA ASSPKTDFSYEQY
TRBV19 few ASTQSQGNEQF
TRBV9 NA ASSPHPDSYQPQH
TRBV15 few ATSRRGLSETQY
TRBV7-9 NA ASSRQDGAGANVLT
TRBV18 few ASSPGAQETQY
TRBV29-1 NA SVMDTRVIGGYT
TRBV23-1 NA ASSQEFDTREETQY
TRBV30 NA AWKGYLNTGELF
TRBV5-6 NA ASSLDRSFNYGYT
TRBV9 NA ASSVRPGTSGGIETQY
TRBV13 NA ASKRQASGANVLT
TRBV5-4 few ASRPAGRDNYGYT
TRBV30 few AWSVYKGSSYNEQF
TRBV23-1 few ASGTKCRTGPRLATQY
TRBV10-3 many ATAETGASTDTQY
TRBV4-1 few ASSQVPGPNYGYT
TRBV5-1 few ASSLARETGGAKNIQY
TRBV30 NA AWSAGRGGNYGYT
TRBV5-1 NA ASSLDTDTQY
TRBV9 few ASSVELRGQKNTIY
TRBV6-5 few ASTRRTGSYEQY
TRBV9 NA ASSVGDSGNTDTQY
TRBV18 NA ASSPFRATDTQY
TRBV2 NA ASYRAPHGYT
TRBV15 NA ATSRLYRAGQPQH
TRBV27 once ASSLGILRGSYNEQF
TRBV2 few ASSPSGANVLT
TRBV4-1 NA ASSLRGYNTGELF
TRBV7-2 few ASSRDRGFQETQY
TRBV20-1 NA SVGGSYEQY
TRBV30 few AWSVGGSSYNEQF
TRBV5-6 few ASSLYGGHSTEAF
TRBV25-1 few ASSEARVGITDTQY
TRBV9 few ASSVLGGGLPYNEQF
TRBV7-2 NA ASSPPGARRETQY
TRBV7-9 NA ASSPGTGLNEKLF
TRBV27 few ASSKQGFTEKLF
TRBV19 NA ASSISVGLAGELF
TRBV2 few ASSEALGGITEAF
TRBV2 few ASSEWSPSTDTQY
TRBV25-1 once ASSALGAGGYNNEQF
TRBV9 NA ASSVLPVPTDTQY
TRBV30 NA AWGPGGVSYNEQF
TRBV21-1 NA ASSKDQNTGELF
TRBV6-6 few ASSYSWNTEAF
TRBV7-2 few ASSLGQPSSGANVLT
TRBV20-1 NA SASSGNEQF